The clone carrying this T cell receptor beta chain has a handful of counts. The antigen remains undetermined. The data derive from a study of T cell repertoires in cytomegalovirus infection. Overall study: Recently described HLA-C-restricted plus well-studied HLA-B-restricted CMV epitopes were used. Indications of both CMV infection and matching HLA type were provided by public TCR beta signatures.

TCRdb itself ran the reads through MiXCR, one entry per CDR3 protein. The repertoire has 62,000 or so distinct CDR3 sequences, 20% of them found once; the top ten carry 73%. Germline lookup yields CDR1 SGHTA and CDR2 FQGNSA. V was clipped by 1 base and J by 7 bases, with 10 bases between them. CDR3 length: 13 amino acids. The source is a human donor in good health (CMV status not recorded). Some clones in this sample may be carry-over from other donors' samples. The chain employs TRBV7-2 and TRBJ2-5; possible D gene TRBD2, 5 bases. The sample here was CD8+ T cells from cultured PBMCs, taken from culture after CMV antigen stimulation. DNA of the CDR3: TGTGCCAGCAGCTTAGGCGAACGGGGGACCCAGTACTTC. It specifies CASSLGERGTQYF. Combining the CDR3 with reference TRBV7-2 and TRBJ2-5 gives the whole variable domain GAGVSQSPSNKVTEKGKDVELRCDPISGHTALYWYRQSLGQGLEFLIYFQGNSAPDKSGLPSDRFSAERTGGSVSTLTIQRTQQEDSAVYLCASSLGERGTQYFGPGTRLLVL.